This T cell receptor (beta chain) was captured in a study of Graves' ophthalmopathy and Graves' hyperthyroidism. This clonotype turned up a few times. Antigen: not known. Study observations and caveats: With a specificity of roughly 72% and a sensitivity of about 71%, the model predicted ophthalmopathy progression. Blood also harbored most expanded thyroid clonotypes above 0.001 frequency.

The CDR3 is 17 residues long. Germline CDR1 reads SQVTM; CDR2 reads ANQGSEA. Trimming removed 3 bases at V and 0 bases at J, with 18 bases between. Amplified TCR beta CDR3 regions were obtained using RNA transcripts as template. Investigators did first-round RT-PCR with HTBI primers, then second-round multiplex PCR. MiXCR was run by TCRdb on the multiplex PCR reads, yielding one entry per CDR3 protein. The sample shows about 740,000 distinct CDR3 sequences, 40% of them seen only once. The TCR was taken from an adult man with Graves' ophthalmopathy. The V and J genes are TRBV29-1 and TRBJ1-5, with D possibly being TRBD1 (5 bases). Sequencing was done on a sample of peripheral blood. The CDR3 region has the DNA TGCAGCGTTGACGTTTGGGGCAGACTTTATAGCAATCAGCCCCAGCATTTT. The encoded protein is CSVDVWGRLYSNQPQHF.